The entry that follows covers one T cell receptor (beta chain) sequence. The antigen remains unidentified. The data derive from a study of cytomegalovirus exposure and HLA in healthy donors. The study, taken as a whole, reports: In vitro data verified a few CMV-associated chains as specific for CMV antigens.

Trimming took 3 bases from V and 11 from J; bases not matched to a gene: 6. The CDR3 is made up of 12 amino acids. Germline-derived CDR1 and CDR2 are SGHAT and FQDESV (reference sequence). PCR was performed using 60 Vbeta and 13 Jbeta primers. Sequencing was performed with immunoSEQ multiplex PCR; in TCRdb, only in-frame clones are kept and a portion is missing. The sample has more than 100,000 clones, 75% to 85% seen once. Material for sequencing was PBMCs. The chain is built from TRBV11-1 and TRBJ1-1, with TRBD1 identical over 7 bases. This TCR came from a female donor in good health and CMV-seropositive. CDR3 in DNA: TGTGCCAGCAGCTTTGCCGGGACAGTGGCTTTCTTT. Protein product: CASSFAGTVAFF.